This passage covers 11 T cell receptor beta chains from one sample sequenced in a study of T cells in Graves' hyperthyroidism and ophthalmopathy. Amplified TCR beta CDR3 regions derived from RNA transcripts. Initially, a first-round RT-PCR of the TCR CDR3 employed the HTBI primer set. MiXCR was run by TCRdb on the multiplex PCR reads, yielding one entry per CDR3 protein. Of 350,000 to 450,000 distinct CDR3 sequences listed, approximately 15% are singletons. Sequencing was carried out using blood. Receptor source: a woman aged 55 to 70 with Graves' hyperthyroidism.

This clonotype was observed a few times. V and J are TRBV9 and TRBJ2-5; the match to TRBD2 covers 10 bases. The length of the CDR3 is 18 residues. Germline V gene lookup returns CDR1 SGDLS and CDR2 YYNGEE. Unmatched junction bases numbered 8, after V lost 0 bases and J lost 0 bases. CDR3 DNA sequence: TGTGCCAGCAGCGTAGGTCTAGCGGGAGAAACCAACCAAGAGACCCAGTACTTC. This translates into CASSVGLAGETNQETQYF.

On this clonotype itself: Germline and junction disagree at one end, which may indicate a read error. The CDR3 reads CASSEGQTPYEQYF. The CDR3 DNA is TGCGCCAGCAGTGAAGGACAGACACCCTACGAGCAGTACTTC. The V gene is TRBV28, the J gene TRBJ2-7; D is possibly TRBD1 (6 bases). The CDR3 length is 14 residues. Germline V gene lookup returns CDR1 MDHEN and CDR2 SYDVKM.

This clonotype has a count of ten or more. The chain carries TRBV30 and TRBJ1-1; unclear D gene. This CDR3 spans 13 amino acids. Trimming left V 3 bases short and J 3 bases short, with 11 bases between. In germline, CDR1 is GTSNPN, CDR2 SVGIG (reference sequence). The CDR3 nucleotides read TGTGCCTGGAGCCCCTCCCTCGACACTGAAGCTTTCTTT. Translated: CAWSPSLDTEAFF.

This clonotype has at least ten counts. Relative to the germline gene, one junction end is altered; a read error may explain this. The gene calls are TRBV6-1 and TRBJ2-3; 8 nucleotides align to TRBD2. There are 18 residues in the CDR3. Germline V gene sequence: CDR1 MNHNS, CDR2 SASEGT. As DNA, the CDR3 is TGTGCCAGCACTTCCCTCGGGAGGGTTAGCACTAGCACAGATACGCAGTGTTTT. This codes for CASTSLGRVSTSTDTQCF.

This sequence joins TRBV27 and TRBJ2-7; 7 bases are a match to TRBD1. Germline V lookup: CDR1 MNHEY, CDR2 SMNVEV (reference sequence). J was trimmed by 3 bases and V by 5 bases; bases with no gene match: 10. The CDR3 contains 15 residues. The CDR3 protein is CASSRQGLEYYEQYF. As DNA, the CDR3 is TGTGCCAGCAGTAGACAGGGCCTAGAGTACTACGAGCAGTACTTC.

This clonotype has a count of ten or more. This chain joins TRBV24-1 and TRBJ2-3; D may be TRBD2 (6 bases). The CDR3 runs 14 residues. Trimming cost V 9 bases and J 3 bases, with 15 bases left between them. Germline CDR1 and CDR2: KGHDR and SFDVKD. CDR3 amino acids: CATSLGAGTDTQYF. The CDR3 coding sequence is TGTGCCACCTCCCTCGGGGCGGGAACAGATACGCAGTATTTT.

This clonotype was found a few times. This chain links TRBV5-1 with TRBJ2-5, with D perhaps matching TRBD1 (5 bases). This CDR3 contains 15 residues. The germline gives CDR1 SGHRS, CDR2 YFSETQ. Trimming took 0 bases from V and 2 from J, leaving 11 bases between them. The CDR3 bases are TGCGCCAGCAGCTTGGGGGTGGGGCGGCAAGAGACCCAGTACTTC. Translated: CASSLGVGRQETQYF.

The rearrangement joins TRBV19 to TRBJ1-5, with D maybe TRBD1 (5 bases). Germline-derived CDR1 and CDR2 are LNHDA and SQIVND (reference sequence). The CDR3 is made up of 12 amino acids. V lost 6 bases to trimming and J lost 5 bases, with 8 bases between them. The CDR3 protein is CASSDSHQPQHF. The CDR3, as DNA: TGTGCCAGTAGCGACAGCCATCAGCCCCAGCATTTT.

In its sample, this clonotype was seen a few times. This rearrangement joins TRBV18 to TRBJ2-7, with D possibly TRBD2 on 6 matching bases. The V and J ends lost 6 bases and 2 bases respectively, with 14 bases between them. CDR1 and CDR2 from the germline V gene are KGHSH and LQKENI. The CDR3 runs to 14 residues. CDR3 DNA sequence: TGTGCCAGCTCCTGGCGGGAAGGGACCTACGAGCAGTACTTC. It codes for CASSWREGTYEQYF.

The J gene is TRBJ1-2, the V gene TRBV5-1; maybe TRBD1 (5 bases). With 5 bases removed from V and 1 base from J, the gap between germline ends came to 6 bases. There are 12 residues in the CDR3. Germline CDR1 is SGHRS and CDR2 is YFSETQ. The DNA for the CDR3 is TGCGCCAGCAGACAGGATAACTATGGCTACACCTTC. Its protein product is CASRQDNYGYTF.

Regarding this clonotype: At one end the junction does not follow the germline gene, possibly because of a read error. This rearrangement joins TRBV5-1 to TRBJ2-2, with D maybe TRBD2 (5 bases). Germline V CDR1 and CDR2: SGHRS, YFSETQ. CDR3 length equals 15 residues. The CDR3 DNA is TGCGCCAGCAGCTTGGTCCCGACTCCGGCCGGGGAGTTGTTTTTT. Amino acid sequence: CASSLVPTPAGELFF. Using reference TRBV5-1 and TRBJ2-2 for the parts outside the CDR3, the full variable domain is KAGVTQTPRYLIKTRGQQVTLSCSPISGHRSVSWYQQTPGQGLQFLFEYFSETQRNKGNFPGRFSGRQFSNSRSEMNVSTLELGDSALYLCASSLVPTPAGELFFGEGSRLTVL.